The subject of this entry is one T cell receptor (beta chain). Its specificity is not known. The source of the sample is a study of Ad26.COV2.S vaccination and SARS-CoV-2 variants. Findings and caveats of the study: People who got the vaccine had more spike-specific TCR breadth than people who got placebo.

The treatment denotes: roughly 19 received Ad26.COV2.S at low or high dose, single or two shots; roughly 5 received placebo; per-sample allocation not given. After the first vaccine or placebo injection, samples were drawn on day 63. At a Boston site, the person donating was an adult of 18-55 years. An Ad26 vector expressing Wuhan-strain SARS-CoV-2 spike served as the vaccine. Produced via immunoSEQ multiplex PCR; TCRdb's table is partial and in-frame only. This sample has hundreds of thousands of clones; about 88% occur once, and the top ten carry about 10%. The origin of this receptor is a person aged 18-60 years who received the Ad26.COV2.S COVID-19 vaccine or a placebo. The specimen was peripheral blood, collected in a trial of Ad26.COV2.S vaccine versus placebo.

Written as DNA, the CDR3 is TGTGCCAGCAGCTTACCTGGACAGATGGGGGAGCAGTACTTC. It yields the protein CASSLPGQMGEQYF. This chain joins TRBV5-4 and TRBJ2-7; D might be TRBD1 (6 bases). The V and J ends lost 2 bases and 7 bases respectively, with 16 bases between them. This CDR3 comprises 14 residues. The germline V gene has CDR1 SGHNT and CDR2 YYREEE (reference sequence).